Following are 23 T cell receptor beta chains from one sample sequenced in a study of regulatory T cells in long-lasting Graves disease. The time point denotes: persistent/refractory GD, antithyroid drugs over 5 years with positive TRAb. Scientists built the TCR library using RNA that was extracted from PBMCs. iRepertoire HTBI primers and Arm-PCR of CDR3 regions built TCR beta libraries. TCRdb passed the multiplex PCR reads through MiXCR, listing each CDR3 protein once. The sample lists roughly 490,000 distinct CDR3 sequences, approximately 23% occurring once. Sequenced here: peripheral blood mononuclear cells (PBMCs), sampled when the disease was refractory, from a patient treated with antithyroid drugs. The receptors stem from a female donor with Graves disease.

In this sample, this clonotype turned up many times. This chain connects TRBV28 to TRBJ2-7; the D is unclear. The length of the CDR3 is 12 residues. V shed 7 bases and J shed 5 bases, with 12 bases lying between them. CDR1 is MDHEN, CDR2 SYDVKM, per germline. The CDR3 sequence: CASKLDGHEQYF. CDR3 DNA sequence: TGTGCCAGCAAATTGGACGGCCACGAGCAGTACTTC.

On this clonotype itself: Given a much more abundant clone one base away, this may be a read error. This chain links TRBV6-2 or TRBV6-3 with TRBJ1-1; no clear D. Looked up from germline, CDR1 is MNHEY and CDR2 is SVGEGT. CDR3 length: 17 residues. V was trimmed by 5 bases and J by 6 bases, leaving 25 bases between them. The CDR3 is CASSKADDSTAPAEAFF. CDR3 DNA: TGTGCCAGCAGTAAAGCGGACGATTCAACGGCCCCGGCTGAAGCTTTCTTT.

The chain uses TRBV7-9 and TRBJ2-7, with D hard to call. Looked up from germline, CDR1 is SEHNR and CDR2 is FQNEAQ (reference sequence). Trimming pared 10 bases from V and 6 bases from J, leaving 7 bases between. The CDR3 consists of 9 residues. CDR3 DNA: TGTGCCACCAATAGCGAGCAGTACTTC. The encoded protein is CATNSEQYF.

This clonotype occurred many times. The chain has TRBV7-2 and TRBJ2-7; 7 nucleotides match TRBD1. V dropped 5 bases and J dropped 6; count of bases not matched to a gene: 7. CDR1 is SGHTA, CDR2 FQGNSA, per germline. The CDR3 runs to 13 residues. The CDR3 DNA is TGTGCCAGCAGCGAGACAGGGCCCTTCGAGCAGTACTTC. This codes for CASSETGPFEQYF.

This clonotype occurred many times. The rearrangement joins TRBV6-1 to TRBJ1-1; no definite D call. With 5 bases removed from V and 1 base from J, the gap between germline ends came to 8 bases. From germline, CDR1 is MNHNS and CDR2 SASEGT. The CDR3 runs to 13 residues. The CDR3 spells CASSKTPNTEAFF. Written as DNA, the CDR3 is TGTGCCAGCAGTAAGACACCGAACACTGAAGCTTTCTTT.

The CDR3 bases are TGTGCCAGCAGTGAATTTGGGGCCGAAGCTTTCTTT. Translating it yields CASSEFGAEAFF. The V and J genes are TRBV25-1 and TRBJ1-1; D might be TRBD1 (5 bases). The germline gives CDR1 MGHDK, CDR2 SYGVNS. The CDR3 sequence is 12 residues long. The V gene lost 1 base and the J gene lost 8 bases, with 8 bases spanning the gap.

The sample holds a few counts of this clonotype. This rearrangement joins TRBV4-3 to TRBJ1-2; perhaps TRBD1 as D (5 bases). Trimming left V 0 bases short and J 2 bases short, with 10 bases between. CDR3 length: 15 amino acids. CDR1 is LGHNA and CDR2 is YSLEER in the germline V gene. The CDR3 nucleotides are TGCGCCAGCAGCCAAGAATTGGCAGGGAACTATGGCTACACCTTC. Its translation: CASSQELAGNYGYTF.

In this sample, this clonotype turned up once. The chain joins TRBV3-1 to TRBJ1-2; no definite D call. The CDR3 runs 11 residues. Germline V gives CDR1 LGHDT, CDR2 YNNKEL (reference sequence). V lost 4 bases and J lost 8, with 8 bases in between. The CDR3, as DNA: TGTGCCAGCAGCCGCCAAGCGGGCTACACCTTC. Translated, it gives CASSRQAGYTF.

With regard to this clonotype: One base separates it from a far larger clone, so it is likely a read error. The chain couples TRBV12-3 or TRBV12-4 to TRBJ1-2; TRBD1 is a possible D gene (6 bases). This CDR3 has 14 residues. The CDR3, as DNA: TGTGCCGGCAGTTTATCCCAGGGGACCAATGGCTACACCTTC. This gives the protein CAGSLSQGTNGYTF.

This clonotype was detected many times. The CDR3 DNA reads TGTGCCAGCAGCTTTAACAGGGAAGAGACCCAGTACTTC. Amino acids: CASSFNREETQYF. V usage is TRBV7-2 and J usage is TRBJ2-5, with a tentative D call TRBD1 (6 bases). The CDR3 covers 13 residues. Germline values: CDR1 SGHTA, CDR2 FQGNSA. V lost 3 bases to trimming and J lost 3 bases, with 8 bases between them.

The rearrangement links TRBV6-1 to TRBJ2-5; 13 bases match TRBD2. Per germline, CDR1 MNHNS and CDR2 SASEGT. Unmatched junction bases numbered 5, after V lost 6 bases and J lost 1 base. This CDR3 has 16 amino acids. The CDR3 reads CASSRTSGGFQETQYF. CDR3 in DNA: TGTGCCAGCAGCCGGACTAGCGGGGGTTTCCAAGAGACCCAGTACTTC.

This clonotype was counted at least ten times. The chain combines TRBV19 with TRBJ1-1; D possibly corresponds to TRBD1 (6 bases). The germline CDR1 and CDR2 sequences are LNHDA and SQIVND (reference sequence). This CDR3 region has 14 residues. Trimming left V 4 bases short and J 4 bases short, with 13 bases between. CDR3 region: CASSTTGKGTEAFF. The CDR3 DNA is TGTGCCAGTAGTACAACAGGGAAGGGCACTGAAGCTTTCTTT.

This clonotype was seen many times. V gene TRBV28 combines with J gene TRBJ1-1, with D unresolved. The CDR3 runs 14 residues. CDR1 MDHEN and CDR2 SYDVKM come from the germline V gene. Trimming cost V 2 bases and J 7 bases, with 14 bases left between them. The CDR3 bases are TGTGCCAGCAGTTTAGGGGAGAGGAGAGGTGAAGCTTTCTTT. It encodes CASSLGERRGEAFF. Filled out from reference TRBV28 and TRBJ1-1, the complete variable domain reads DVKVTQSSRYLVKRTGEKVFLECVQDMDHENMFWYRQDPGLGLRLIYFSYDVKMKEKGDIPEGYSVSREKKERFSLILESASTNQTSMYLCASSLGERRGEAFFGQGTRLTVV.

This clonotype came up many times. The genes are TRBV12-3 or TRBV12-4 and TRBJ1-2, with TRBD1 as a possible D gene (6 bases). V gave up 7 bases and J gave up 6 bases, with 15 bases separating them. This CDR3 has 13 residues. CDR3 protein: CASTPPGTHGYTF. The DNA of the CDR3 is TGTGCCAGCACTCCCCCCGGGACACATGGCTACACCTTC.

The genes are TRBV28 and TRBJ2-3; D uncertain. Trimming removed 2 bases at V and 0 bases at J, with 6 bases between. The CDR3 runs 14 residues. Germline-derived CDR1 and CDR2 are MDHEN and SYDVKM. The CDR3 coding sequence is TGTGCCAGCAGTTTAGGGGATAGCACAGATACGCAGTATTTT. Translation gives CASSLGDSTDTQYF. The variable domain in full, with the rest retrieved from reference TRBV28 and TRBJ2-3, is DVKVTQSSRYLVKRTGEKVFLECVQDMDHENMFWYRQDPGLGLRLIYFSYDVKMKEKGDIPEGYSVSREKKERFSLILESASTNQTSMYLCASSLGDSTDTQYFGPGTRLTVL.

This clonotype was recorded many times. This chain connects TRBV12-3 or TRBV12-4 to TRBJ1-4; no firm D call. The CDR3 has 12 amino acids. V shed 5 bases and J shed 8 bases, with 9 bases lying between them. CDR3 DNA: TGTGCCAGCAGTCCCCTAAGAGAAAAACTGTTTTTT. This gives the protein CASSPLREKLFF.

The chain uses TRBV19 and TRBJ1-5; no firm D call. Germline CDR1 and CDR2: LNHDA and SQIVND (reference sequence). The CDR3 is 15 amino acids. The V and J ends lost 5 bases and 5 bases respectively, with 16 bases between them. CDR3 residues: CASSSDVNLDQPQHF. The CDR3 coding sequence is TGTGCCAGTAGTTCGGACGTCAACCTTGATCAGCCCCAGCATTTT.

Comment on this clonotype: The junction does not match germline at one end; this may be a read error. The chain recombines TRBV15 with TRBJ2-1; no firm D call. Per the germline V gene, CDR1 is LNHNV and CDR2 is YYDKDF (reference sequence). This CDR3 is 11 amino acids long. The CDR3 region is CASSESQRTFF. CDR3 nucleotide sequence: TGTGCCAGCAGCGAATCCCAGCGCACGTTCTTC.

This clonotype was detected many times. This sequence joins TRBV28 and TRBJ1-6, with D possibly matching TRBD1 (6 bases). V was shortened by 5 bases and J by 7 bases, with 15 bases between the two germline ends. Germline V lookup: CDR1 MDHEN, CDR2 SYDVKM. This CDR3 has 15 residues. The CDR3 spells CASSSGGAQNSPLHF. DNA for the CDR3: TGTGCCAGCAGTAGCGGGGGGGCGCAAAATTCACCCCTCCACTTT.

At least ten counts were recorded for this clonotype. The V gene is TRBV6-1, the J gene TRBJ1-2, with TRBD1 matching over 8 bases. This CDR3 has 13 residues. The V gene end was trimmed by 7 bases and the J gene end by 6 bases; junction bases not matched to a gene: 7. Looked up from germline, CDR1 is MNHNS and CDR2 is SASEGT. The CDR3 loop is CASKVDRAHGYTF. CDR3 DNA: TGTGCCAGCAAAGTGGACAGGGCGCATGGCTACACCTTC.

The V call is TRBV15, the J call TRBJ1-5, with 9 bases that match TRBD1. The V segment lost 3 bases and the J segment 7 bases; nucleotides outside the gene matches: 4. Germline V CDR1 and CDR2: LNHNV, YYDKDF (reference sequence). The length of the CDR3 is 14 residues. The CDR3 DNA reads TGTGCCACCAGCAGGGACAGGGGAGACCAGCCCCAGCATTTT. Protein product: CATSRDRGDQPQHF.

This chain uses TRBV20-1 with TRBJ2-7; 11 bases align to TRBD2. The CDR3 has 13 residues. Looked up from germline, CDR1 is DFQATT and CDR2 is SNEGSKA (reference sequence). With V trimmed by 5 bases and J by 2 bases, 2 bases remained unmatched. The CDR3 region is CSAVSGRAYEQYF. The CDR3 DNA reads TGCAGTGCTGTTAGCGGGAGGGCCTACGAGCAGTACTTC.

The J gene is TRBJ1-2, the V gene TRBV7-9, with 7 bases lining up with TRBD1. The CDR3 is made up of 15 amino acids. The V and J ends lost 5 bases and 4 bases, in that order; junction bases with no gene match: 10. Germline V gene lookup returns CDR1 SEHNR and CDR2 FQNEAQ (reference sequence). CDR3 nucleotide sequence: TGTGCCAGCAGCCTCTTAGACAGGGCTATCTATGGCTACACCTTC. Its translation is CASSLLDRAIYGYTF.